The 8 T cell receptor beta chains below were found in one sample sequenced in a study of blood T cell repertoires in COVID-19. Libraries were prepared by immunoSEQ multiplex PCR; TCRdb keeps only in-frame clonotypes and omits some of them. The profile shows 100,000 to 150,000 clones, roughly four fifths of them singletons. Sequences were obtained from peripheral blood. The receptors here all came from a young man with COVID-19, enrolled during active disease.

The rearrangement joins TRBV21-1 to TRBJ2-3; the table's D call, TRBD1, was not checked against the DNA. TRBV21-1 is designated a pseudogene. The CDR3 has 15 amino acids. The CDR3 DNA reads as TGTGCCAGCAGCAAAAGGCAGGGACAGGCAGATACGCAGTATTTT. It codes for CASSKRQGQADTQYF.

This chain connects TRBV5-1 to TRBJ2-1; 13 bases are a match to TRBD2. CDR1 and CDR2 (germline): SGHRS, YFSETQ. The CDR3 is 17 residues long. V lost 4 bases to trimming and J lost 4 bases; unmatched junction nucleotides: 8. The CDR3 reads CASSPGLAGVLYNEQFF. For the CDR3, the DNA is TGCGCCAGCAGCCCCGGACTAGCGGGGGTACTGTACAATGAGCAGTTCTTC. Drawing the rest from reference TRBV5-1 and TRBJ2-1, the complete variable domain is KAGVTQTPRYLIKTRGQQVTLSCSPISGHRSVSWYQQTPGQGLQFLFEYFSETQRNKGNFPGRFSGRQFSNSRSEMNVSTLELGDSALYLCASSPGLAGVLYNEQFFGPGTRLTVL.

This clone was observed a handful of times. This chain links TRBV23-1 with TRBJ2-7, with no clear D. TRBV23-1 is sorted into the ORF group, with uncertain function. With 2 bases removed from V and 0 bases from J, the gap between germline ends came to 2 bases. CDR3 length equals 12 residues. The CDR3 sequence: CASSQHSYEQYF. The CDR3 DNA is TGCGCCAGCAGTCAACACTCCTACGAGCAGTACTTC.

This clone was counted a single time. This CDR3 is CASSLLMEETQYF. The CDR3 DNA reads as TGTGCCAGCAGCCTACTAATGGAAGAGACCCAGTACTTC. The J gene is TRBJ2-5, the V gene TRBV11-2, with D unresolved. CDR1 SGHAT and CDR2 FQNNGV come from the germline V gene. Trimming took off 5 bases at V and 3 bases at J, with 10 bases between the two ends. The CDR3 loop spans 13 amino acids.

The chain joins TRBV19 to TRBJ2-1; TRBD2 matches 12 bases. Germline CDR1 and CDR2: LNHDA and SQIVND (reference sequence). With 8 bases clipped from V and 10 bases from J, the junction kept 12 bases outside the gene matches. CDR3 size: 15 residues. The CDR3 DNA sequence: TGTGCCAGTTCCTCGAGACTAGCGGGAGTTTTAGAGCAGTTCTTC. It translates to CASSSRLAGVLEQFF.

A note on this clone: At the DNA level, this CDR3 is encoded by other sequences in the same sample as well. V usage is TRBV28 and J usage is TRBJ1-2, with 7 bases aligning to TRBD1. Trimming removed 4 bases from V and 4 bases from J; junction bases left unmatched: 6. There are 14 residues in the CDR3. Germline CDR1 and CDR2: MDHEN and SYDVKM. As DNA, the CDR3 is TGTGCCAGCAGTTCACCCGGGACAGTCTATGGCTACACCTTC. Translation gives CASSSPGTVYGYTF.

The chain couples TRBV5-1 to TRBJ2-3, with 8 positions matching TRBD2. CDR1 SGHRS and CDR2 YFSETQ come from the germline V gene. Trimming cost V 7 bases and J 6 bases; bases outside gene matches: 10. The CDR3 is made up of 14 amino acids. The DNA for the CDR3 is TGCGCCAGCGGGGACGGGAGGGCCTTGGATACGCAGTATTTT. Its protein is CASGDGRALDTQYF.

V usage is TRBV2 and J usage is TRBJ1-1; D might be TRBD1 (5 bases). V gave up 6 bases and J gave up 3 bases, with 26 bases separating them. Per the germline V gene, CDR1 is SNHLY and CDR2 is FYNNEI. This CDR3 contains 18 residues. In nucleotides, the CDR3 is TGTGCCAGCAGCGATGACTCGGGTGCAGGGATTCGGGACACTGAAGCTTTCTTT. This gives the protein CASSDDSGAGIRDTEAFF.